Below, one T cell receptor beta chain is given with its context. Antigen specificity is unknown. The sample originates from a study of identical twins. Study observations and caveats: Within beta out-of-frame sequences, the excess sharing observed between twins was weaker. Cord blood beta clonotypes that were abundant carried fewer insertions, and memory repertoires showed no such trend.

Germline-derived CDR1 and CDR2 are DFQATT and SNEGSKA (reference sequence). V dropped 5 bases and J dropped 3 bases, with 18 bases sitting between them. This CDR3 has 15 residues. A single record per CDR3 protein comes from TCRdb applying MiXCR to the 5' RACE reads. The sample has under 800,000 distinct CDR3 sequences; 21% are singletons. Healthy Caucasians provided all donations. Separately, the same data were catalogued under a study of T cells expressing NK-cell markers. According to that study: For a handful of donors, these clonotypes were likewise the leading ones in the CD3+CD56-NKG2C+ fraction.

The origin of this receptor is a woman aged 18 to 35 in good health. This chain joins TRBV20-1 and TRBJ2-3; the D gene is possibly TRBD2 (6 bases). The sample was PBMCs. CDR3 loop: CSAGLGTLRTDTQYF. The CDR3 nucleotides read TGCAGTGCTGGCCTCGGGACTTTACGTACAGATACGCAGTATTTT.